The 9 T cell receptor beta chains below come from one sample, sequenced in a study of cytomegalovirus exposure and HLA in healthy donors. Use of 60 Vbeta and 13 Jbeta primers characterized the PCR. This table comes from immunoSEQ multiplex PCR, and its TCRdb copy is limited to in-frame clones, with some not included. The sample holds about 160,000 clones, 65% to 80% seen once. The sequencing sample was made of PBMCs. These receptors originate from a man in his forties or fifties in good health and CMV-seronegative.

This chain connects TRBV10-3 to TRBJ2-6; a possible D gene is TRBD2 (7 bases). Looked up from germline, CDR1 is ENHRY and CDR2 is SYGVKD. CDR3 size: 17 residues. The germline V and J ends were trimmed by 6 bases and 0 bases, with 15 bases remaining between them. CDR3 in DNA: TGTGCCATCAGCACCGGGGGCGGGGGCTCTGGGGCCAACGTCCTGACTTTC. Encoded protein: CAISTGGGGSGANVLTF.

The gene calls are TRBV29-1 and TRBJ1-1; 8 bases match TRBD1. V lost 8 bases and J lost 0; bases outside the gene matches: 11. The length of the CDR3 is 15 residues. Germline V gene sequence: CDR1 SQVTM, CDR2 ANQGSEA. CDR3 bases: TGCAGCTCCGGACAGGGAGGGTTCATGAACACTGAAGCTTTCTTT. Its translation is CSSGQGGFMNTEAFF.

The chain combines TRBV19 with TRBJ2-3; weak D call: TRBD2 (5 bases). Trimming cost V 5 bases and J 2 bases, with 8 bases left between them. CDR3 length: 13 amino acids. Germline CDR1 reads LNHDA; CDR2 reads SQIVND (reference sequence). As DNA, the CDR3 is TGTGCCAGTAGTCCGGGGTCCACAGATACGCAGTATTTT. It is translated as CASSPGSTDTQYF.

The chain employs TRBV21-1 and TRBJ2-3; the table names TRBD2, a call not compared with the DNA. TRBV21-1 is a listed pseudogene. This CDR3 is 16 amino acids long. The DNA for the CDR3 is TGTGCCAGCAGAACTAGCGGGAGATCGGGCACAGATACGCAGTATTTT. It is translated as CASRTSGRSGTDTQYF.

The chain has TRBV7-2 and TRBJ2-7, with 12 bases lining up with TRBD2. The CDR3 is 16 residues long. The germline CDR1 and CDR2 sequences are SGHTA and FQGNSA. J lost 7 bases, V lost 1 base, and 8 bases had no gene match. The CDR3 loop reads CASSLGASGREREQYF. For the CDR3, the DNA is TGTGCCAGCAGCTTAGGCGCTAGCGGGAGGGAGAGGGAGCAGTACTTC. The full variable domain, its missing parts supplied by reference TRBV7-2 and TRBJ2-7, is GAGVSQSPSNKVTEKGKDVELRCDPISGHTALYWYRQSLGQGLEFLIYFQGNSAPDKSGLPSDRFSAERTGGSVSTLTIQRTQQEDSAVYLCASSLGASGREREQYFGPGTRLTVT.

The V gene is TRBV6-5, the J gene TRBJ2-1, with 7 positions matching TRBD2. With 6 bases clipped from V and 5 bases from J, the junction kept 7 bases outside the gene matches. The CDR3 totals 14 residues. CDR1 MNHEY and CDR2 SVGAGI come from the germline V gene. CDR3: CASRTQGLNNEQFF. As DNA, the CDR3 is TGTGCCAGCAGGACCCAGGGACTAAACAATGAGCAGTTCTTC.

The chain has TRBV28 and TRBJ2-1; the match to TRBD2 covers 13 bases. The trim removed 6 bases at V and 10 bases at J, leaving 3 bases unmatched. CDR1 and CDR2 (germline): MDHEN, SYDVKM. This CDR3 is 13 amino acids long. CDR3 sequence: CASRTTSGREQFF. CDR3 DNA: TGTGCCAGCAGGACGACTAGCGGGAGGGAGCAGTTCTTC. The entire variable domain, with the rest obtained from reference TRBV28 and TRBJ2-1, is as follows: DVKVTQSSRYLVKRTGEKVFLECVQDMDHENMFWYRQDPGLGLRLIYFSYDVKMKEKGDIPEGYSVSREKKERFSLILESASTNQTSMYLCASRTTSGREQFFGPGTRLTVL.

This chain links TRBV9 with TRBJ2-1; 9 bases are shared with TRBD1. Germline CDR1 SGDLS, CDR2 YYNGEE. The CDR3 loop spans 14 amino acids. The trim removed 6 bases at V and 8 bases at J, leaving 9 bases unmatched. CDR3 sequence reads: CASNRDRATYEQFF. The DNA for the CDR3 is TGTGCCAGCAACCGGGACAGGGCGACGTATGAGCAGTTCTTC.

The rearrangement links TRBV11-3 to TRBJ2-3, with TRBD2 matching over 7 bases. This CDR3 contains 13 residues. Losses at the gene ends were 2 bases for V and 8 bases for J; bases not matched to a gene: 4. The germline V gene encodes CDR1 SGHNT and CDR2 YENEEA. The chain's CDR3 is CASSLQRGGTQYF. CDR3 coding DNA: TGTGCCAGCAGCTTACAGCGGGGAGGTACGCAGTATTTT.